This T cell receptor (beta chain) was captured in a study of T cell repertoires in cytomegalovirus infection. The overall study: Signatures in public TCR beta sequences pointed to both CMV infection and matching HLA type. Findings and limits, study-wide: Summed frequency of shared TCR beta families picked out CMV carriers who also had the relevant HLA. HLA-C-restricted CMV clonotypes gave the most frequent clonotype in two of eight donors.

TCRdb used MiXCR to reprocess the reads, holding one entry per CDR3 protein. The data show roughly 300,000 distinct CDR3 sequences, with about a quarter seen just once and approximately 14% held by the top ten. This clonotype was observed a few times. Antigen unknown. The V gene's germline CDR1 is MNHEY and CDR2 SVGAGI. This CDR3 comprises 15 residues. V dropped 0 bases and J dropped 2 bases, with 10 bases sitting between them. The source is a human donor in good health (CMV status not recorded). Some clones in this sample may be carry-over from other donors' samples. The sample was PBMCs. The chain joins TRBV6-5 to TRBJ1-2, with no clear D. Here the CDR3 DNA reads TGTGCCAGCAGTTACTCGAATTTGGGGAACTATGGCTACACCTTC. As protein: CASSYSNLGNYGYTF.